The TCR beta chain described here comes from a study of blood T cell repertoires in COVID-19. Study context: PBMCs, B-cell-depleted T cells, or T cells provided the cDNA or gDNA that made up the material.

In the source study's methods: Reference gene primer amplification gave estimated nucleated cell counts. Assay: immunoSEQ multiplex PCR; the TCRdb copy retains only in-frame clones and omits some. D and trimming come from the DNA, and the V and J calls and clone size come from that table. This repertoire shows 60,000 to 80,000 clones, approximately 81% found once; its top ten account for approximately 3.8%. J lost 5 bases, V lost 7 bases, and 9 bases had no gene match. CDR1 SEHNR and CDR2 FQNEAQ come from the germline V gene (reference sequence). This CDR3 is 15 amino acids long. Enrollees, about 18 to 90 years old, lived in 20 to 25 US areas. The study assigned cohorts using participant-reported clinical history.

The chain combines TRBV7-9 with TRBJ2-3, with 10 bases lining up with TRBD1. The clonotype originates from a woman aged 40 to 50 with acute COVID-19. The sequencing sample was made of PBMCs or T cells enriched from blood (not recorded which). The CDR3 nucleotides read TGTGCCAGCACCACCCGGGACAGGGGTCGAGATACGCAGTATTTT. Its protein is CASTTRDRGRDTQYF.